The sequence of this T cell receptor (beta chain) was determined in a study of blood T cells in healthy people across ages (dated by TCRdb to about 2015). Concerning the study at large: Template switching captured roughly one uniquely barcoded TCR beta cDNA molecule per two T cells in model experiments. To track age-related changes in TCR beta repertoire diversity, the study relied on deep sequencing normalized with unique cDNA molecular identifiers. The donors were split into four age groups: young (average approximately 16 years), middle-aged (over 35), aged (62) and long-lived (approximately 80). To avoid experimental bias, donors of different ages were distributed randomly across sequencing lanes. Using the same blood draw, the study looked at two additional independent replicas of 1 million unique cDNA reads for two donors, one aged 18 to 30 and the other aged 80 or older. What the authors observed across the whole study: Estimates of total diversity based on one million sequenced T cells were considered lower bounds and underestimates. Since profiling was done on bulk unsorted PBMCs, naive and antigen-experienced compartments could not be conclusively compared. As age increased, observed TCR beta diversity per million T cells dropped in a roughly linear way, and a significant reduction was already evident by age 40. There was a strong correlation between observed TCR beta diversity and the percentage of naive T cells measured by flow cytometry. Because donor CMV infection status was unknown, age-related changes in expanded clonotypes were potentially confounded. Compared with the aged group, the long-lived group had more naive CD4+ T cells, fewer expanded clones and increased TCR diversity, suggesting age selection.

This clonotype has a handful of counts. Its antigen is not yet known. It has no much larger one-base neighbor in the sample; base qualities were not kept. The trim is 5 bases for V and 6 bases for J, with a gap of 16 bases between the germline ends. Based on the germline V gene, the CDR1 and CDR2 sequences are SGHTA and FQGNSA. The CDR3 covers 14 residues, taking in both the cysteine and the phenylalanine. Only the CDR3 portion is preserved as DNA: 42 bases, with reading frame beginning at the first base. Library generation was performed with 5' RACE. Sequenced using an Illumina HiSeq 2500. A second roughly 6 to 12 cycle PCR used a sample-barcoded 5' primer and a J-beta primer mix. A unique molecular identifier was introduced onto each TCR beta cDNA molecule by a template-switch 5' adaptor carrying 12 random nucleotides. Each sample yielded at least 3 million CDR3-containing paired-end reads. The Mint cDNA synthesis kit, primed by a TRBC-specific oligonucleotide, was used to synthesize first-strand cDNA from all RNA. All cDNA was treated with uracil-DNA glycosylase and then went through a first 18-cycle PCR with the universal primers M1SS and BC2_uni_R. Concerning the study's data processing: For normalization, 1 million high-quality reads were randomly selected from each sample, with every read carrying a distinct molecular identifier. Reads sharing molecular identifiers were discarded rather than binned into consensus sequences. MiTCR, run with a Q25 quality threshold and the strictest error-elimination algorithm, handled CDR3 identification, clonotype clustering and error correction. A nonparametric unseen species model with Euler transformation was used to estimate lower-bound total TCR beta diversity. The public sequencing data were trimmed at Q25 with fastp and processed into clonotypes with MiXCR by TCRdb, which kept only in-frame beta chains. Merged by CDR3 protein, the rows form single entries marked with the most common genes and DNA. These V and J calls originate from TCRdb's pipeline instead of the authors' own analysis. Here the sample has 650,000 to 1,000,000 distinct CDR3 sequences; around 36% occur a single time. Together, the top ten hold approximately 13% of the sample.

Systemically healthy Caucasian individuals from Russia, 35 to 50 in total and aged roughly 6 to 100 years, were included as donors. Around 10 milliliters of peripheral blood were collected from each donor into EDTA-treated Vacutainer tubes. Ficoll-Paque density-gradient centrifugation was used to isolate PBMCs, with at least 6.5 million per sample. Total RNA, at least 5 micrograms per sample, was extracted from PBMCs with Trizol reagent. Naive CD45RAhigh/CD27high T cell percentages were measured by flow cytometry on a PBMC aliquot from every donor. Recombination connected TRBV7-2 to TRBJ1-1, with TRBD1 as a weak D call on 6 bases. The sample taken for sequencing was blood. The TCR comes from a man aged 18 to 30 in good health. The DNA is as follows: TGTGCCAGCAGCCACAGGGTGTTAGTCCCTGAAGCTTTCTTT. It translates to CASSHRVLVPEAFF.